This TCR beta chain derives from a study of T cells in Graves' hyperthyroidism and ophthalmopathy. V was pared by 5 bases and J by 0 bases, with 8 bases between. This CDR3 is 13 amino acids long. CDR1 is SGHTA, CDR2 FQGNSA, per germline. Amplified TCR beta CDR3 regions derived from RNA transcripts. An initial round of RT-PCR targeting the TCR CDR3 relied on the HTBI primer set. TCRdb itself ran the multiplex PCR reads through MiXCR, one entry per CDR3 protein. Of 300,000 to 450,000 distinct CDR3 sequences listed, roughly 14% are singletons. This clonotype was counted ten times or more. The sequence was collected from an older woman with Graves' hyperthyroidism. Sequencing was done on a sample of blood. The V gene is TRBV7-2, the J gene TRBJ2-7; D is undetermined. The CDR3 region is CASSTTLSYEQYF. CDR3 bases: TGTGCCAGCAGCACAACCCTCTCCTACGAGCAGTACTTC.